Sequencing of this T cell receptor beta chain was carried out in a study of shared clonotypes between healthy human individuals. All the donors were Caucasian adults who lived in Nashville, Tennessee. Division of CD4+ cells produced a CD45RA+ naive subset and a CD45RA-negative memory subset. Measured with immunoSEQ multiplex PCR; TCRdb has only the in-frame clones, and not every one. The sample holds approximately 700,000 clones, around four fifths seen once. Between the trimmed V and J ends, which lost 4 bases and 2 bases, there was a span of 10 bases. The CDR3 is made up of 14 amino acids. Per the germline V gene, CDR1 is SGHTA and CDR2 is FQGNSA. This clone has at least ten counts.

This clonotype originated in a woman in her twenties or thirties in good health. The chain links TRBV7-2 to TRBJ2-3, with D possibly being TRBD1 (5 bases). The source material was memory CD4+ T cells sorted from blood. Subset given: CD45RA-negative fraction. DNA of the CDR3: TGTGCCAGCAGCTATGGACAAATCACAGATACGCAGTATTTT. Translation gives CASSYGQITDTQYF.